The 5 T cell receptor beta chains presented below share a single source sample, sequenced in a study of CD8 T cells in ankylosing spondylitis. Study findings and constraints: The study identified a TCR beta motif of 7 or 8 highly homologous variants that appeared characteristic of ankylosing spondylitis blood.

Their cognate antigens are unknown. MiXCR, run by TCRdb on the 5' RACE reads, gives a single entry per CDR3 protein. This table has some 840,000 distinct CDR3 sequences, approximately 10% appearing once. Sequencing used blood, either unsorted or a sorted T cell fraction (not recorded which). Source of these receptors: a male donor with ankylosing spondylitis.

The chain has TRBV9 and TRBJ2-7, with D possibly TRBD1 on 6 matching bases. The V gene lost 0 bases and the J gene lost 0 bases, with 13 bases spanning the gap. This CDR3 has 16 amino acids. CDR1 is SGDLS, CDR2 YYNGEE, per germline. The CDR3 DNA sequence: TGTGCCAGCAGCGTAGGAGGTGGGGGCCGCTCCTACGAGCAGTACTTC. It is translated as CASSVGGGGRSYEQYF.

The chain recombines TRBV19 with TRBJ2-5; tentatively, D is TRBD1 (5 bases). V was clipped by 10 bases and J by 0 bases, with 18 bases between them. The V gene's germline CDR1 is LNHDA and CDR2 SQIVND (reference sequence). The CDR3 is 15 amino acids. This CDR3 reads CATGPGDSNQETQYF. The CDR3, as DNA: TGTGCCACCGGACCCGGAGACAGTAACCAAGAGACCCAGTACTTC.

The chain recombines TRBV20-1 with TRBJ2-1; possibly TRBD1 or TRBD2 for D (5 bases each). V was cut by 6 bases and J by 8 bases, with 14 bases left in between. The germline CDR1 and CDR2 sequences are DFQATT and SNEGSKA (reference sequence). This CDR3 is 12 amino acids long. The CDR3 region has the DNA TGCAGTGCGGAACTAGTGGGGCATGAGCAGTTCTTC. This translates into CSAELVGHEQFF.

The rearrangement uses TRBV28 and TRBJ2-7, with D possibly TRBD2 on 6 matching bases. The CDR3 consists of 18 residues. Trimming shortened V by 8 bases and J by 6 bases, and 32 bases separated the two germline ends. The germline CDR1 and CDR2 sequences are MDHEN and SYDVKM. The CDR3 DNA reads TGTGCCAGCCTAGGGAGGACTGGACCTGGACTCGGGGGACTCGAGCAGTACTTC. Amino acids: CASLGRTGPGLGGLEQYF.

This clonotype has a handful of counts. The chain joins TRBV10-3 to TRBJ1-2, with D hard to call. V was trimmed by 3 bases and J by 4 bases, leaving 6 bases between them. Germline V gives CDR1 ENHRY, CDR2 SYGVKD. The CDR3 sequence is 12 residues long. CDR3: CAISDDSYGYTF. DNA of the CDR3: TGTGCCATCAGTGATGATAGCTATGGCTACACCTTC.